The clone carrying this T cell receptor beta chain was seen just once. Its cognate antigen is unknown. The data were taken from a study of shared clonotypes between healthy human individuals. Profiled with immunoSEQ multiplex PCR; TCRdb holds only in-frame clones, not every one. Here the sample spans about 2.4 million clones, 85% to 95% being singletons. Those who donated, Caucasian adults without exception, all lived in Nashville, Tennessee. Broader study findings: With few donors, the genetic and exposure-history diversity represented was limited. A generally larger estimated richness was seen in naive subsets than in memory subsets.

Germline assignment: CDR1 SGHKS and CDR2 YYEKEE (reference sequence). V shed 1 base and J 7 bases; nucleotides not matched to a gene: 8. The length of the CDR3 is 16 residues. The sequence was obtained from a man between 18 and 35 years old in good health. Sequencing was performed on naive CD4+ T cells sorted from blood. Stated subset: CD45RA+ positively selected. The chain couples TRBV5-5 to TRBJ1-6; 7 bases agree with TRBD1. The CDR3 DNA follows: TGTGCCAGCAGCTTGAGGACAGGCTTACAAAATTCACCCCTCCACTTT. Translating it yields CASSLRTGLQNSPLHF.